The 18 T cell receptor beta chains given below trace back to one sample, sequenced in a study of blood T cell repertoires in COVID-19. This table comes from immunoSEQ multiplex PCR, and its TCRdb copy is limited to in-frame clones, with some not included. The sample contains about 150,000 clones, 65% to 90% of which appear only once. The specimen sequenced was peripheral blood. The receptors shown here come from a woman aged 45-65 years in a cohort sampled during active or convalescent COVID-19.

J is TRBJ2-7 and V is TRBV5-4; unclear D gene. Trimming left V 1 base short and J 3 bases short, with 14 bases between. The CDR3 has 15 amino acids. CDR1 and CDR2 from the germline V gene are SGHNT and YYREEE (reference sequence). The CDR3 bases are TGTGCCAGCAGCTTGAAAGGCCAGGCGAGCTACGAGCAGTACTTC. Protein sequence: CASSLKGQASYEQYF. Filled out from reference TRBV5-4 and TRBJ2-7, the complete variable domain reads ETGVTQSPTHLIKTRGQQVTLRCSSQSGHNTVSWYQQALGQGPQFIFQYYREEENGRGNFPPRFSGLQFPNYSSELNVNALELDDSALYLCASSLKGQASYEQYFGPGTRLTVT.

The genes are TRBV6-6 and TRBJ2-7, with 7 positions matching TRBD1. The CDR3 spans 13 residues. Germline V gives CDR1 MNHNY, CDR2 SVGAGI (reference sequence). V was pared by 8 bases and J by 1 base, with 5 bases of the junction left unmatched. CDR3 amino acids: CASVHRGSYEQYF. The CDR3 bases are TGTGCCAGCGTACACAGGGGTTCCTACGAGCAGTACTTC.

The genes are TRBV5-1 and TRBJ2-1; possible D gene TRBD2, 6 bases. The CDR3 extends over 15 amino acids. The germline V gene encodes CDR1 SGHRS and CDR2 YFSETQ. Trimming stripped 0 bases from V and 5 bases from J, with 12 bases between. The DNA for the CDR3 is TGCGCCAGCAGCTTGGGCACCCTAGCGAACAATGAGCAGTTCTTC. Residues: CASSLGTLANNEQFF.

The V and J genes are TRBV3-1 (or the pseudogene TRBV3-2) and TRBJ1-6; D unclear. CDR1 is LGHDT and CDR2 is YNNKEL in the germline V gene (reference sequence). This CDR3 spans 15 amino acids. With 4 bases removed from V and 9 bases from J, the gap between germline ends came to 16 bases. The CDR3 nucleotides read TGTGCCAGCAGCCCAAGTTCCGGGTTCCGTTCACCCCTCCACTTT. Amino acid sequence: CASSPSSGFRSPLHF.

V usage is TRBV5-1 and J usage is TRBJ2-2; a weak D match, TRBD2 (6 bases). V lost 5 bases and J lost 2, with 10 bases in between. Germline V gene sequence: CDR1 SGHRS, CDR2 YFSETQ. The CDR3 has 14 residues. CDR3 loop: CASSGGANTGELFF. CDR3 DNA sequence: TGCGCCAGCAGTGGCGGGGCAAACACCGGGGAGCTGTTTTTT.

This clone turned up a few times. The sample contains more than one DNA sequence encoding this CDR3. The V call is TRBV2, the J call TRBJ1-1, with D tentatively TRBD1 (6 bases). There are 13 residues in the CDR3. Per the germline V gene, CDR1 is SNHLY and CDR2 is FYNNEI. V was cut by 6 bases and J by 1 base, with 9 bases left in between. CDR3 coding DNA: TGTGCCAGCAGAGGACAGCCGAACACTGAAGCTTTCTTT. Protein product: CASRGQPNTEAFF.

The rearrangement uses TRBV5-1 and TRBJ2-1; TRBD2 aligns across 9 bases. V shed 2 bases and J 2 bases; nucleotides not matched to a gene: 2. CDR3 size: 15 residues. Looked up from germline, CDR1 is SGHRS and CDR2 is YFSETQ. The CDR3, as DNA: TGCGCCAGCAGCTTACCTAGCGGGGCCTACAATGAGCAGTTCTTC. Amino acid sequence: CASSLPSGAYNEQFF. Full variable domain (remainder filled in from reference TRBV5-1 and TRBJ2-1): KAGVTQTPRYLIKTRGQQVTLSCSPISGHRSVSWYQQTPGQGLQFLFEYFSETQRNKGNFPGRFSGRQFSNSRSEMNVSTLELGDSALYLCASSLPSGAYNEQFFGPGTRLTVL.

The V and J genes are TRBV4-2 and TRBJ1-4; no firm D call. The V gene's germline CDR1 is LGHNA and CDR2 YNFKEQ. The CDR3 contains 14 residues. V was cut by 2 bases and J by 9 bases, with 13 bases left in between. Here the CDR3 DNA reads TGTGCCAGCAGCCAACCCGGTCATAAGAAAAAACTGTTTTTT. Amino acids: CASSQPGHKKKLFF.

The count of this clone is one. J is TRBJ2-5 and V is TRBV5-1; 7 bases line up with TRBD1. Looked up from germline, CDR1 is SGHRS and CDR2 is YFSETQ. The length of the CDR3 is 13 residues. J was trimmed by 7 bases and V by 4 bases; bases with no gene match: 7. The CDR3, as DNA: TGCGCCAGCAGCCCCCGGGACAGAGGGACCCAGTACTTC. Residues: CASSPRDRGTQYF.

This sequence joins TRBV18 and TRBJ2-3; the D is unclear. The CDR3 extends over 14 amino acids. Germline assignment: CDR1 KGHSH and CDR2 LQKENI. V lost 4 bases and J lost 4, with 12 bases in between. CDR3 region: CASSLIPEPDTQYF. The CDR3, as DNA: TGTGCCAGCTCACTAATCCCCGAGCCAGATACGCAGTATTTT.

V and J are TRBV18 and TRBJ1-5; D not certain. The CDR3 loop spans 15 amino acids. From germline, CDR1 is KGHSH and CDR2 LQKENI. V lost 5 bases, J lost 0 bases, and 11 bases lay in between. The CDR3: CASSNYANSNQPQHF. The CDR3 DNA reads TGTGCCAGCTCAAATTACGCGAATAGCAATCAGCCCCAGCATTTT.

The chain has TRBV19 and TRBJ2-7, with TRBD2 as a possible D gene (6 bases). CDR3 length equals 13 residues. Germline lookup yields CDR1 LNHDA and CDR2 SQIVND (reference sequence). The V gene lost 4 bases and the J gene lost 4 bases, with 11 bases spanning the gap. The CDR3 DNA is TGTGCCAGTAGTAGAGGGACTGAATACGAGCAGTACTTC. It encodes CASSRGTEYEQYF.

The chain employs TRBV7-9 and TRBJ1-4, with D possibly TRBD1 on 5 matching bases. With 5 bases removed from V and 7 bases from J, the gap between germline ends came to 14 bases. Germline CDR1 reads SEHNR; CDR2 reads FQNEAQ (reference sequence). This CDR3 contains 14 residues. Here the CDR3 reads CASSIPIRGEKLFF. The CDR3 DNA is TGTGCCAGCAGCATACCGATTAGGGGTGAAAAACTGTTTTTT.

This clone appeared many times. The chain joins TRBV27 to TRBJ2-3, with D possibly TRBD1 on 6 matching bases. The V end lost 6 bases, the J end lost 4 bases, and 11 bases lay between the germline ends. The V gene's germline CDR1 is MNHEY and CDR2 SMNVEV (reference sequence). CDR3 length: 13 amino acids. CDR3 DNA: TGTGCCAGCAGCCAGTCAGGGGCAGATACGCAGTATTTT. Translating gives CASSQSGADTQYF.

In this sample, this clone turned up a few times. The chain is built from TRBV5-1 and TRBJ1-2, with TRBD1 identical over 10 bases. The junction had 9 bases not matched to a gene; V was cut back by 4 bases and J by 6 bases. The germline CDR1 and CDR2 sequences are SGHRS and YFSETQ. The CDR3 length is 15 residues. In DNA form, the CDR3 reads TGCGCCAGCAGCCCGGGACAGGGGACGCAAGATGGCTACACCTTC. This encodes CASSPGQGTQDGYTF.

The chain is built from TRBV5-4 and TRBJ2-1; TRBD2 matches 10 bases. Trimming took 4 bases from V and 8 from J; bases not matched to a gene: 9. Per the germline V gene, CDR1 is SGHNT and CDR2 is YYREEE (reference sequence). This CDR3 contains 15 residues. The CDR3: CASSPFLAGGDEQFF. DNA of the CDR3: TGTGCCAGCAGCCCCTTTTTAGCGGGGGGCGATGAGCAGTTCTTC.

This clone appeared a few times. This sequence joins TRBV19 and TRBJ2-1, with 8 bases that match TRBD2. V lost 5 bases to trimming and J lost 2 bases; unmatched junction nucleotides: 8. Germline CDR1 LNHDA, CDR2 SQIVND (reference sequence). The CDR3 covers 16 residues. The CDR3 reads CASSPPRGGPYNEQFF. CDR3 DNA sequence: TGTGCCAGTAGTCCCCCCCGGGGGGGCCCCTACAATGAGCAGTTCTTC.

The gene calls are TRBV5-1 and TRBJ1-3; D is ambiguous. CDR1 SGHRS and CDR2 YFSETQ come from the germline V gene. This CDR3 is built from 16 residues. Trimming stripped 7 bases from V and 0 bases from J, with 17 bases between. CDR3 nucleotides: TGCGCCAGCGCTGCGGGGAGCACAGCCTCTGGAAACACCATATATTTT. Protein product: CASAAGSTASGNTIYF. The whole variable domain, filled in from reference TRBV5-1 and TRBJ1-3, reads KAGVTQTPRYLIKTRGQQVTLSCSPISGHRSVSWYQQTPGQGLQFLFEYFSETQRNKGNFPGRFSGRQFSNSRSEMNVSTLELGDSALYLCASAAGSTASGNTIYFGEGSWLTVV.